The clone carrying this T cell receptor (beta chain) has just one count. Its antigen remains unidentified. This specimen comes from a study of CD8+CD57+ T cells in acquired aplastic anemia. By flow cytometry, patients selected for sequencing had shown an expansion of CD8+CD57+ cells. The use of genomic DNA as template underpinned the TCR beta VDJ and CDR3 profiling. Each CDR3 protein is one row after TCRdb ran MiXCR on the reads. The top ten clones hold more than 10% of a sample with 150,000 to 160,000 distinct CDR3 sequences, less than 60% of them seen once. The trim removed 7 bases at V and 7 bases at J, leaving 7 bases unmatched. The CDR3 is 14 amino acids. Study-wide findings and caveats: Found in both controls and patients were approximately 29 CD8+ CDR3 sequences.

The specimen sequenced was sorted CD4+, CD8+, or CD8+CD57+ T cells (not recorded which) from PBMCs. This TCR was sampled from a human donor with aplastic anemia. The V and J genes are TRBV12-3 or TRBV12-4 and TRBJ1-6; 7 bases line up with TRBD1. The CDR3 spells CASTWGTANSPLHF. The CDR3 DNA sequence: TGTGCCAGCACCTGGGGGACAGCCAATTCACCCCTCCACTTT.